This T cell receptor beta chain was captured by sequencing in a study of T cell changes during pregnancy in multiple sclerosis. Only in-frame clones appear in the TCRdb table, and some are missing; sequencing was by immunoSEQ multiplex PCR. The sample has about 61,000 clones; over 80% are singletons. This clone has a single count. V lost 0 bases and J lost 1, with 7 bases in between. The germline V gene encodes CDR1 SGHNT and CDR2 YYREEE (reference sequence). The length of the CDR3 is 14 residues. The rearrangement joins TRBV5-4 to TRBJ1-1, with D possibly TRBD1 on 5 matching bases. This TCR derives from a female donor in good health, enrolled as a control in a pregnancy study. The starting material was peripheral blood, obtained in the first trimester of pregnancy. CDR3 protein: CASSLGQQNTEAFF. In DNA, the CDR3 is TGTGCCAGCAGCTTGGGACAGCAGAACACTGAAGCTTTCTTT. Using reference TRBV5-4 and TRBJ1-1 for the parts outside the CDR3, the full variable domain is ETGVTQSPTHLIKTRGQQVTLRCSSQSGHNTVSWYQQALGQGPQFIFQYYREEENGRGNFPPRFSGLQFPNYSSELNVNALELDDSALYLCASSLGQQNTEAFFGQGTRLTVV.